This T cell receptor (beta chain) stems from a study of CD8+ T cells in alopecia areata. Study-wide context: Once tofacitinib had been taken for 6 to 18 months, 6 months off drug followed.

Sequencing templates came from extracted RNA that was reverse transcribed into cDNA. Profiled with immunoSEQ multiplex PCR; TCRdb holds only in-frame clones, not every one. This sample yields 140,000 to 150,000 clones, of which about 60% are seen a single time; around 6.6% belongs to the top ten. The TCR originated in a human donor with alopecia areata. Sequenced material: CD4+ T cells sorted from blood, taken at week 0.

CDR3 coding DNA: TGTGCCAGCAGCGCGACCCCCGGGGGGGCAGAGGAGACCCAGTACTTC. Protein sequence: CASSATPGGAEETQYF. This chain joins TRBV9 and TRBJ2-5, with 8 bases matching TRBD2. Germline V gene sequence: CDR1 SGDLS, CDR2 YYNGEE. Trimming removed 3 bases from V and 5 bases from J; junction bases left unmatched: 12. The CDR3 is made up of 16 amino acids.